This T cell receptor beta chain was sequenced during a study of T-cell memory formation after mild COVID-19. In the study overall: TCR clusters showed largely donor specificity. Findings of the study overall: Several responding clones turned up in pre-infection memory, indicating that cross-reactive memory may have taken part. Among clones contracting day 15 to 85, CD4/CD8 was balanced, whereas later expanders leaned CD4+.

To note about this clonotype: Its antigen is unknown.

Germline V gives CDR1 MGHRA, CDR2 YSYEKL. V lost 4 bases, J lost 1 base, and 5 bases stayed unmatched. CDR3 length: 15 amino acids. 5'RACE primed from the constant segment yielded TCR alpha and TCR beta cDNA libraries bearing sample barcodes and UMIs. One entry per CDR3 protein results from TCRdb running MiXCR on the 5' RACE reads. The sample contains 350,000 to 450,000 distinct CDR3 sequences, 20% of which appear only once. Material: PBMCs or a T cell subset sorted from them (not recorded which). The chain carries TRBV4-1 and TRBJ2-3, with TRBD2 matching 7 bases. This TCR was recovered from an adult woman who had mild COVID-19 (a few samples of this study predate the infection). Cell type and time point are not known. The DNA for the CDR3 is TGCGCCAGCAGCCCCCTCCGGGGGGGCACAGATACGCAGTATTTT. Translating it yields CASSPLRGGTDTQYF.